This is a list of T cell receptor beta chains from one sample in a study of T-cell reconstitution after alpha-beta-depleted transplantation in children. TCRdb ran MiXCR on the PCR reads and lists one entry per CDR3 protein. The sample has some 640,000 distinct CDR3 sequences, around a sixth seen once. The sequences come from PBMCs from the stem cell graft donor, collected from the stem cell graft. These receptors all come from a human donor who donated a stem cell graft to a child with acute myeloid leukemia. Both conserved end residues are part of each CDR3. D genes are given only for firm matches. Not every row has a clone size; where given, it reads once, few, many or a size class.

CDR3 protein: CASKIGEVQPQHF
CDR3 DNA: TGTGCCAGCAAGATCGGGGAAGTACAGCCCCAGCATTTT
J gene: TRBJ1-5
clone size: NA
D gene: NA
V gene: TRBV6-1

CDR3 protein: CASSLGQGTTDTQYF
CDR3 DNA: TGTGCCAGCAGTCTTGGACAGGGGACCACAGATACGCAGTATTTT
J gene: TRBJ2-3
clone size: many
D gene: TRBD1
V gene: TRBV6-1

CDR3 protein: CASSGAGWTEAFF
CDR3 DNA: TGTGCCAGCAGCGGGGCAGGGTGGACTGAAGCTTTCTTT
J gene: TRBJ1-1
clone size: few
D gene: NA
V gene: TRBV12-3/TRBV12-4

CDR3 protein: CSARDRGQGASRSNQPQHF
CDR3 DNA: TGCAGTGCTAGAGATCGGGGACAGGGGGCGTCCCGATCTAATCAGCCCCAGCATTTT
J gene: TRBJ1-5
clone size: NA
D gene: TRBD1
V gene: TRBV20-1

CDR3 protein: CASSPAAGLNTEAFF
CDR3 DNA: TGTGCCAGCAGCCCAGCGGCGGGTCTGAACACTGAAGCTTTCTTT
J gene: TRBJ1-1
clone size: few
D gene: NA
V gene: TRBV7-6

CDR3 protein: CASSPQGQGIMDSPLHF
CDR3 DNA: TGCGCCAGCAGCCCTCAGGGACAGGGGATAATGGATTCACCCCTCCACTTT
J gene: TRBJ1-6
clone size: NA
D gene: TRBD1
V gene: TRBV4-3

CDR3 protein: CASSVVGGSSYNEQFF
CDR3 DNA: TGTGCCAGCAGCGTAGTGGGGGGGAGCTCCTACAATGAGCAGTTCTTC
J gene: TRBJ2-1
clone size: many
D gene: TRBD2
V gene: TRBV9

CDR3 protein: CSATVGHLGETQYF
CDR3 DNA: TGCAGTGCCACTGTCGGACACCTCGGAGAGACCCAGTACTTC
J gene: TRBJ2-5
clone size: many
D gene: NA
V gene: TRBV20-1

CDR3 protein: CSARDTGDATDTQYF
CDR3 DNA: TGCAGTGCTAGAGATACGGGGGACGCGACAGATACGCAGTATTTT
J gene: TRBJ2-3
clone size: many
D gene: NA
V gene: TRBV20-1

CDR3 protein: CSPGQGGTEAFF
CDR3 DNA: TGCAGTCCTGGACAGGGGGGCACTGAAGCTTTCTTT
J gene: TRBJ1-1
clone size: many
D gene: TRBD1
V gene: TRBV20-1

CDR3 protein: CASRLADTIQETQYF
CDR3 DNA: TGTGCCAGCAGACTAGCGGACACAATACAAGAGACCCAGTACTTC
J gene: TRBJ2-5
clone size: many
D gene: TRBD2
V gene: TRBV7-2

CDR3 protein: CASSTQGGGSEQFF
CDR3 DNA: TGTGCCAGCAGCACCCAGGGAGGGGGGAGTGAGCAGTTCTTC
J gene: TRBJ2-1
clone size: few
D gene: NA
V gene: TRBV13

CDR3 protein: CAWSLGDGGYTF
CDR3 DNA: TGTGCCTGGAGTCTAGGCGATGGGGGCTACACCTTC
J gene: TRBJ1-2
clone size: NA
D gene: NA
V gene: TRBV30

CDR3 protein: CSVEESSNQPQHF
CDR3 DNA: TGCAGCGTTGAAGAGAGTAGCAATCAGCCCCAGCATTTT
J gene: TRBJ1-5
clone size: many
D gene: NA
V gene: TRBV29-1

CDR3 protein: CSASPYRGRDQPQHF
CDR3 DNA: TGCAGTGCTAGCCCATACCGGGGGAGGGATCAGCCCCAGCATTTT
J gene: TRBJ1-5
clone size: few
D gene: NA
V gene: TRBV20-1

CDR3 protein: CASSLAPQVISNQPQHF
CDR3 DNA: TGTGCCAGCAGCTTAGCGCCCCAGGTGATTAGCAATCAGCCCCAGCATTTT
J gene: TRBJ1-5
clone size: few
D gene: NA
V gene: TRBV7-2

CDR3 protein: CASSEGPLERDEQFF
CDR3 DNA: TGTGCCAGCAGCGAGGGCCCCCTAGAACGAGATGAGCAGTTCTTC
J gene: TRBJ2-1
clone size: NA
D gene: NA
V gene: TRBV7-2

CDR3 protein: CSAALSSYNEQFF
CDR3 DNA: TGCAGCGCCGCCTTGAGCTCCTACAATGAGCAGTTCTTC
J gene: TRBJ2-1
clone size: many
D gene: NA
V gene: TRBV29-1

CDR3 protein: CASSFSGLESRETQYF
CDR3 DNA: TGTGCCAGCAGCTTTAGTGGGCTGGAGAGCAGAGAGACCCAGTACTTC
J gene: TRBJ2-5
clone size: many
D gene: NA
V gene: TRBV7-2

CDR3 protein: CSARLEGANVLTF
CDR3 DNA: TGCAGTGCTAGGTTGGAAGGGGCCAACGTCCTGACTTTC
J gene: TRBJ2-6
clone size: few
D gene: NA
V gene: TRBV20-1

CDR3 protein: CTAWGGRDTQYF
CDR3 DNA: TGCACCGCGTGGGGGGGCCGGGATACGCAGTATTTT
J gene: TRBJ2-3
clone size: few
D gene: NA
V gene: TRBV20-1

CDR3 protein: CASSDTGYRRTGELFF
CDR3 DNA: TGTGCCAGCAGCGACACAGGTTACCGCCGGACCGGGGAGCTGTTTTTT
J gene: TRBJ2-2
clone size: many
D gene: NA
V gene: TRBV6-1

CDR3 protein: CATWEGSLYNEQFF
CDR3 DNA: TGTGCCACCTGGGAGGGGTCCCTTTACAATGAGCAGTTCTTC
J gene: TRBJ2-1
clone size: NA
D gene: TRBD2
V gene: TRBV25-1

CDR3 protein: CAMGQGGGTDTQYF
CDR3 DNA: TGCGCCATGGGACAGGGAGGCGGCACAGATACGCAGTATTTT
J gene: TRBJ2-3
clone size: NA
D gene: TRBD1
V gene: TRBV10-2

CDR3 protein: CASSPGQEPYEQYF
CDR3 DNA: TGTGCCAGCAGCCCGGGACAGGAACCCTACGAGCAGTACTTC
J gene: TRBJ2-7
clone size: many
D gene: TRBD1
V gene: TRBV5-6

CDR3 protein: CATSDAQGIDEKLFF
CDR3 DNA: TGTGCCACCAGTGATGCGCAGGGAATCGATGAAAAACTGTTTTTT
J gene: TRBJ1-4
clone size: NA
D gene: NA
V gene: TRBV24-1

CDR3 protein: CSVLLAGRETQYF
CDR3 DNA: TGCAGTGTTTTACTAGCGGGGAGGGAGACCCAGTACTTC
J gene: TRBJ2-5
clone size: many
D gene: TRBD2
V gene: TRBV20-1

CDR3 protein: CASSPVSGDSTDTQYF
CDR3 DNA: TGTGCCAGCAGCCCCGTGTCTGGGGATAGCACAGATACGCAGTATTTT
J gene: TRBJ2-3
clone size: NA
D gene: NA
V gene: TRBV12-3/TRBV12-4

CDR3 protein: CSANGVNTEAFF
CDR3 DNA: TGCAGTGCTAACGGGGTGAACACTGAAGCTTTCTTT
J gene: TRBJ1-1
clone size: many
D gene: NA
V gene: TRBV20-1

CDR3 protein: CAIGGGQETQYF
CDR3 DNA: TGTGCCATCGGCGGCGGCCAAGAGACCCAGTACTTC
J gene: TRBJ2-5
clone size: NA
D gene: NA
V gene: TRBV10-3

CDR3 protein: CATSDPSNRVGEQFF
CDR3 DNA: TGTGCCACCAGTGATCCCTCAAACAGGGTAGGTGAGCAGTTCTTC
J gene: TRBJ2-1
clone size: NA
D gene: NA
V gene: TRBV24-1